This TCR beta chain was identified during a study of shared clonotypes between healthy human individuals. TCRdb's copy holds only in-frame clones and misses some; the assay was immunoSEQ multiplex PCR. The sample contains some 600,000 clones, approximately 96% of which appear only once. The CDR3 length is 12 residues. V trimming: 7 bases; J trimming: 9 bases; junction bases outside the gene matches: 2. CDR1 and CDR2 (germline): SQVTM, ANQGSEA. Notes on this clone: The antigen remains unidentified.

General observations from the study: Rarefaction revealed incomplete sorted-subset sequencing despite large depth.

The naive CD8 population came from CD45RO-negative cells selected for CCR7, without terminally differentiated effector memory CD45RA+ cells. This clonotype was sampled from a woman aged 25 to 39 in good health. The chain employs TRBV29-1 and TRBJ2-4, with 14 bases matching TRBD2. The sequenced sample consisted of naive CD8+ T cells sorted from blood. CDR3 in DNA: TGCAGCGGACTAGCGGGAGGGAGCATTCAGTACTTC. Amino acids: CSGLAGGSIQYF.